A single sample is the source of the 4 T cell receptor beta chains below, sequenced in a study of T and B cells in COVID-19 patients (dated by TCRdb to the early 2020s). TRB repertoires were amplified using roughly 240-550 ng of genomic DNA isolated from blood. Sequencing was carried out with an Illumina MiSeq. TRB rearrangements were amplified by multiplex PCR with BIOMED2 TRB-A/B primer pools. TCRdb reprocessed the public reads (quality trimming at Q25 with fastp, clone calling with MiXCR) and kept in-frame beta chains. Each record represents a unique CDR3 protein, reported with the most common genes and DNA among its rows. Counted in this sample were around 25,000 distinct CDR3 sequences; around a third of them appeared once. The ten largest clonotypes hold 1.5% to 2% of the sample. The sequencing input was blood. These receptor sequences come from a human donor who had recovered from COVID-19.

The chain employs TRBV20-1 and TRBJ2-1, with D perhaps TRBD1 (6 bases). The CDR3 has 15 amino acids. V was cut by 5 bases and J by 4 bases, with 18 bases left in between. Germline V gives CDR1 DFQATT, CDR2 SNEGSKA (reference sequence). CDR3 sequence reads: CSAPQGLAGYNEQFF. In nucleotides, the CDR3 is TGCAGTGCTCCCCAGGGGTTAGCAGGATACAATGAGCAGTTCTTC.

Of note for this clonotype: This may be a read error: a much more frequent sequence differs by one nucleotide. This chain links TRBV12-3 or TRBV12-4 with TRBJ2-3; 10 bases match TRBD1. V was clipped by 1 base and J by 7 bases; unmatched bases: 5. This CDR3 region has 15 residues. The CDR3 DNA is TGTGCCAGCAGTTTAGGCGGGACAGGGGCCAATACGCAGTATTTT. Its translation is CASSLGGTGANTQYF.

There are a few counts of this clonotype. This chain uses TRBV15 with TRBJ1-4; no reliable D call. CDR1 and CDR2 (germline): LNHNV, YYDKDF (reference sequence). V lost 5 bases and J 5 bases, leaving 15 bases between the germline ends. The CDR3 is 15 amino acids. The DNA of the CDR3 is TGTGCCACCAGCCCCCTTCTCGGAAAAAATGAAAAACTGTTTTTT. It yields the protein CATSPLLGKNEKLFF.

The chain uses TRBV24-1 and TRBJ1-2; 7 nucleotides match TRBD1. The CDR3 totals 16 residues. V lost 3 bases and J lost 8; bases outside the gene matches: 14. Germline V lookup: CDR1 KGHDR, CDR2 SFDVKD. The CDR3 loop reads CATSDGATGFGKGYTF. The CDR3 coding sequence is TGTGCCACCAGTGATGGTGCGACAGGGTTTGGGAAGGGCTACACCTTC.